Each of the 26 T cell receptor beta chains below was sequenced from the same sample in a study of blood T cells in healthy people across ages (dated by TCRdb to between 2014 and 2017). The receptor library was made with 5' RACE. The listed sequencing device is Illumina HiSeq 2500. The second PCR ran for about 6 to 11 cycles and used a J-beta primer mix along with a sample-barcoded 5' primer. TCRdb redid the processing of the public reads, applying fastp at Q25 and MiXCR, and retained in-frame beta chains. When rows share a CDR3 protein, they turn into one entry using the most common DNA and genes. Across this sample there are fewer than 800,000 distinct CDR3 sequences, with roughly 50% seen only once. Together, the top ten hold approximately 32% of the sample. The material sequenced was blood. Receptor source: a woman aged 60-75 years in good health.

V is TRBV19 and J is TRBJ1-2; no firm D call. Deletions cut 6 bases from V and 0 bases from J, with 8 bases between. Germline-derived CDR1 and CDR2 are LNHDA and SQIVND (reference sequence). The CDR3 covers 13 residues. In DNA, the CDR3 is TGTGCCAGTAGACGCCGACCTAACTATGGCTACACCTTC. Encoded protein: CASRRRPNYGYTF.

This clonotype turned up a few times. The chain employs TRBV7-2 and TRBJ2-7; the D is unclear. The CDR3 length is 13 residues. The V gene lost 5 bases and the J gene lost 3 bases, with 11 bases spanning the gap. Germline CDR1 is SGHTA and CDR2 is FQGNSA. The CDR3 sequence is CASSRDGIYEQYF. The CDR3 DNA follows: TGTGCCAGCAGCCGAGACGGAATCTACGAGCAGTACTTC. The variable domain in full, completed from reference TRBV7-2 and TRBJ2-7, reads GAGVSQSPSNKVTEKGKDVELRCDPISGHTALYWYRQSLGQGLEFLIYFQGNSAPDKSGLPSDRFSAERTGGSVSTLTIQRTQQEDSAVYLCASSRDGIYEQYFGPGTRLTVT.

Only a few counts were recorded for this clonotype. As DNA, the CDR3 is TGTGCCTGGAGTGTAAACACAGATACGCAGTATTTT. Translated, it gives CAWSVNTDTQYF. V and J are TRBV30 and TRBJ2-3; D gene unclear. The germline CDR1 and CDR2 sequences are GTSNPN and SVGIG (reference sequence). The CDR3 has 12 residues. Deletions cut 0 bases from V and 2 bases from J, with 3 bases between.

This rearrangement joins TRBV7-2 to TRBJ2-7, with 7 positions matching TRBD2. Germline V gene sequence: CDR1 SGHTA, CDR2 FQGNSA. This CDR3 region has 15 residues. Losses at the gene ends were 5 bases for V and 2 bases for J; bases not matched to a gene: 9. The chain's CDR3 is CASSLRSGMAYEQYF. For the CDR3, the DNA is TGTGCCAGCAGCCTCCGAAGCGGGATGGCCTACGAGCAGTACTTC. Based on the CDR3 plus reference TRBV7-2 and TRBJ2-7, the full variable domain is GAGVSQSPSNKVTEKGKDVELRCDPISGHTALYWYRQSLGQGLEFLIYFQGNSAPDKSGLPSDRFSAERTGGSVSTLTIQRTQQEDSAVYLCASSLRSGMAYEQYFGPGTRLTVT.

The chain is built from TRBV29-1 and TRBJ2-7; D is possibly TRBD1 (5 bases). The CDR3 sequence is 13 residues long. Trimming left V 7 bases short and J 5 bases short, with 18 bases between. Germline lookup yields CDR1 SQVTM and CDR2 ANQGSEA. The DNA of the CDR3 is TGCAGCGCCGGACCAGGGATTAGGAACGAGCAGTACTTC. It encodes CSAGPGIRNEQYF.

The rearrangement joins TRBV5-4 to TRBJ2-7; TRBD1 is a possible D gene (5 bases). V shed 0 bases and J shed 6 bases, with 13 bases lying between them. The germline CDR1 and CDR2 sequences are SGHNT and YYREEE (reference sequence). The CDR3 is 14 residues long. CDR3 coding DNA: TGTGCCAGCAGCTTGGGTGTACAGGTGGGCGAGCAGTACTTC. Its protein product is CASSLGVQVGEQYF.

This clonotype has more than one count but fewer than ten. V and J are TRBV6-6 and TRBJ2-7; weak D call: TRBD2 (5 bases). CDR1 is MNHNY and CDR2 is SVGAGI in the germline V gene (reference sequence). With 3 bases removed from V and 2 bases from J, the gap between germline ends came to 17 bases. The CDR3 loop spans 16 amino acids. In DNA form, the CDR3 reads TGTGCCAGCAGTTATCCTTCAAGGCGGGTAACCTACGAGCAGTACTTC. It specifies CASSYPSRRVTYEQYF.

To note about this clonotype: Its ends do not fully match the called genes, so a read error is possible. The chain joins TRBV20-1 to TRBJ2-1; the D gene could be TRBD1 or TRBD2 (5 bases each). The CDR3 length is 14 residues. CDR1 and CDR2 from the germline V gene are DFQATT and SNEGSKA (reference sequence). This CDR3 is CSAIRGTSYNERFF. The DNA of the CDR3 is TGCAGTGCTATTCGAGGGACCTCCTACAATGAGCGGTTCTTC.

The rearrangement joins TRBV10-3 to TRBJ2-1; D might be TRBD2 (5 bases). Trimming left V 0 bases short and J 0 bases short, with 9 bases between. Germline V gene lookup returns CDR1 ENHRY and CDR2 SYGVKD. This CDR3 region has 16 residues. CDR3 sequence (DNA): TGTGCCATCAGTGAGTCGATCCGGGACTCCTACAATGAGCAGTTCTTC. Translating gives CAISESIRDSYNEQFF.

This clonotype came up a few times. This rearrangement joins TRBV29-1 to TRBJ1-1, with D tentatively TRBD1 (6 bases). The V gene lost 4 bases and the J gene lost 2 bases, with 11 bases spanning the gap. The CDR3 runs 13 residues. Germline values: CDR1 SQVTM, CDR2 ANQGSEA. DNA for the CDR3: TGCAGCGTTGCACAACAGGGAAACACTGAAGCTTTCTTT. This sequence encodes CSVAQQGNTEAFF. Together with reference TRBV29-1 and TRBJ1-1, the CDR3 gives the full variable domain: SAVISQKPSRDICQRGTSLTIQCQVDSQVTMMFWYRQQPGQSLTLIATANQGSEATYESGFVIDKFPISRPNLTFSTLTVSNMSPEDSSIYLCSVAQQGNTEAFFGQGTRLTVV.

The rearrangement links TRBV5-5 to TRBJ1-6, with a tentative D call TRBD1 (5 bases). Trimming shortened V by 0 bases and J by 0 bases, and 13 bases separated the two germline ends. Germline CDR1 SGHKS, CDR2 YYEKEE (reference sequence). CDR3 length equals 18 residues. CDR3 residues: CASSLESGTSSYNSPLHF. As DNA, the CDR3 is TGTGCCAGCAGCTTGGAATCCGGGACCAGCTCCTATAATTCACCCCTCCACTTT.

J is TRBJ1-2 and V is TRBV2; tentative D call: TRBD1 (6 bases). Looked up from germline, CDR1 is SNHLY and CDR2 is FYNNEI. Trimming shortened V by 0 bases and J by 7 bases, and 15 bases separated the two germline ends. CDR3 length: 15 amino acids. The CDR3 spells CASSEALTTGSGYTF. CDR3 coding DNA: TGTGCCAGCAGTGAAGCGCTGACGACAGGCTCTGGCTACACCTTC.

This clonotype has only one observation. The chain has TRBV12-3 or TRBV12-4 and TRBJ2-7; 11 nucleotides line up with TRBD1. This CDR3 region has 14 residues. The trim removed 7 bases at V and 3 bases at J, leaving 5 bases unmatched. CDR3 in DNA: TGTGCCAGCAATGGACAGGGGGCTGTCTACGAGCAGTACTTC. As protein: CASNGQGAVYEQYF.

This chain links TRBV20-1 with TRBJ1-5; 7 bases are shared with TRBD1. This CDR3 has 16 residues. In germline, CDR1 is DFQATT, CDR2 SNEGSKA (reference sequence). J gave up 3 bases and V 2 bases, and 10 bases lay outside the gene matches. As DNA, the CDR3 is TGCAGTGCTAGAAACCCGGACAGGCCAGTCAATCAGCCCCAGCATTTT. This sequence encodes CSARNPDRPVNQPQHF.

Note on this clonotype: Given a much more abundant clone one base away, this may be a read error. The chain employs TRBV4-3 and TRBJ2-3, with D possibly being TRBD1 or TRBD2 (5 bases each). Trimming pared 0 bases from V and 0 bases from J, leaving 7 bases between. Looked up from germline, CDR1 is LGHNA and CDR2 is YSLEER. The CDR3 is made up of 15 amino acids. DNA of the CDR3: TGCGCCAGCAGCCAAGAGGGACGGAGCACAGATACGCAGTATTTT. This encodes CASSQEGRSTDTQYF.

This sequence joins TRBV7-6 and TRBJ1-6; 7 nucleotides align to TRBD1. CDR1 SGHVS and CDR2 FNYEAQ come from the germline V gene. This CDR3 comprises 16 residues. The ends lost 4 bases at V and 10 bases at J; junction bases unmatched: 13. CDR3 bases: TGTGCCAGCAGCTCTCGGTCAGGGGGGGGAACCTCACCCCTCCACTTT. Translated: CASSSRSGGGTSPLHF.

This clonotype was seen a handful of times. The chain links TRBV4-3 to TRBJ2-7; D is unclear. In germline, CDR1 is LGHNA, CDR2 YSLEER. This CDR3 is 16 amino acids long. The V and J ends lost 0 bases and 0 bases respectively, with 12 bases between them. This chain's CDR3 is CASSQELRTDSYEQYF. CDR3 nucleotides: TGCGCCAGCAGCCAAGAACTAAGGACGGACTCCTACGAGCAGTACTTC.

This chain connects TRBV7-2 to TRBJ2-4, with TRBD2 identical over 13 bases. Germline trimming cut 1 base from V and 13 bases from J; bases unmatched to any gene: 7. The CDR3 totals 15 residues. Germline V gene sequence: CDR1 SGHTA, CDR2 FQGNSA. In DNA form, the CDR3 reads TGTGCCAGCAGCTTAGGACTAGCGGGAGGAAGGGAGCAGTACTTC. Translated: CASSLGLAGGREQYF.

In this sample, this clonotype turned up a few times. The chain recombines TRBV7-6 with TRBJ1-4, with 11 bases identical to TRBD1. The CDR3 has 14 residues. Per the germline V gene, CDR1 is SGHVS and CDR2 is FNYEAQ. The trim removed 5 bases at V and 15 bases at J, leaving 11 bases unmatched. The CDR3 nucleotides read TGTGCCAGCAGCCTCGGACAGGGGGCAGGATTTGTGTTTTTT. This translates into CASSLGQGAGFVFF.

This clonotype has only a few counts. The chain recombines TRBV20-1 with TRBJ2-5; no reliable D call. Germline CDR1 reads DFQATT; CDR2 reads SNEGSKA (reference sequence). This CDR3 comprises 12 residues. With 3 bases removed from V and 4 bases from J, the gap between germline ends came to 9 bases. The CDR3 DNA reads TGCAGTGCTAGTCGTTGGGCAGAGACCCAGTACTTC. Protein product: CSASRWAETQYF.

This chain connects TRBV6-6 to TRBJ2-5; 7 bases agree with TRBD1. CDR3 length: 15 residues. Germline V gene sequence: CDR1 MNHNY, CDR2 SVGAGI (reference sequence). V gave up 0 bases and J gave up 4 bases; unmatched junction bases: 5. The CDR3 reads CASSYSLGGAETQYF. CDR3 in DNA: TGTGCCAGCAGTTACTCGTTAGGGGGCGCAGAGACCCAGTACTTC.

This clonotype has only a few counts. The chain is built from TRBV7-3 and TRBJ2-5, with a weak D call TRBD2 (5 bases). V was pared by 6 bases and J by 5 bases, with 13 bases between. There are 13 residues in the CDR3. CDR1 and CDR2 from the germline V gene are SGHTA and FQGTGA. CDR3 sequence reads: CASSRSRGETQYF. The CDR3 nucleotides are TGTGCCAGCAGTCGTTCCCGCGGGGAGACCCAGTACTTC.

In DNA, the CDR3 is TGCGCCAGCAGCGGCCTCGCCGGGGCGAACACTGAAGCTTTCTTT. Protein: CASSGLAGANTEAFF. The chain links TRBV5-1 to TRBJ1-1, with a tentative D call TRBD1 (5 bases). V dropped 4 bases and J dropped 1 base, with 14 bases sitting between them. Germline V gives CDR1 SGHRS, CDR2 YFSETQ. CDR3 length: 15 residues.

Ten or more counts support this clonotype. The gene calls are TRBV4-2 and TRBJ2-5, with TRBD2 matching 11 bases. Per germline, CDR1 LGHNA and CDR2 YNFKEQ. J was trimmed by 0 bases and V by 1 base; bases with no gene match: 4. This CDR3 has 17 residues. This CDR3 is CASSQGVLAGDQETQYF. CDR3 nucleotides: TGTGCCAGCAGCCAAGGGGTACTAGCGGGAGACCAAGAGACCCAGTACTTC.

The V gene is TRBV6-2 or TRBV6-3, the J gene TRBJ2-7, with a weak D call TRBD2 (5 bases). Trimming stripped 2 bases from V and 3 bases from J, with 14 bases between. The CDR3 spans 15 residues. Germline CDR1 and CDR2: MNHEY and SVGEGT. CDR3 in DNA: TGTGCCAGCAGTTACGGGTCTAGCAGCCGCTACGAGCAGTACTTC. It is translated as CASSYGSSSRYEQYF.

The genes are TRBV5-1 and TRBJ2-6; D not certain. The V gene lost 2 bases and the J gene lost 0 bases, with 6 bases spanning the gap. The CDR3 length is 15 residues. CDR1 is SGHRS, CDR2 YFSETQ, per germline. The CDR3 bases are TGCGCCAGCAGCTTCTCTAGCTCTGGGGCCAACGTCCTGACTTTC. This codes for CASSFSSSGANVLTF. Full variable domain (remainder filled in from reference TRBV5-1 and TRBJ2-6): KAGVTQTPRYLIKTRGQQVTLSCSPISGHRSVSWYQQTPGQGLQFLFEYFSETQRNKGNFPGRFSGRQFSNSRSEMNVSTLELGDSALYLCASSFSSSGANVLTFGAGSRLTVL.